Below are 21 T cell receptor beta chains sequenced from a single sample in a study of early T cells in non-severe SARS-CoV-2 infection (dated by TCRdb to the early 2020s). The library was generated by 5' RACE. The instrument was a NextSeq 500. TCRdb's own reprocessing of the public reads used fastp at Q25 and MiXCR and kept productive beta chains. Each CDR3 protein appears once, grouped with its most common genes and DNA. This sample holds 50,000 to 65,000 distinct CDR3 sequences; under 15% were observed only once. The leading ten clones occupy around 1.4% of the sample. The sample taken for sequencing was whole blood. The receptors were gathered from an adult who was a healthcare worker with PCR-confirmed SARS-CoV-2 infection or an uninfected control (not recorded which).

This chain connects TRBV7-6 to TRBJ2-3; a weak D match, TRBD2 (6 bases). There are 13 residues in the CDR3. Germline V gene sequence: CDR1 SGHVS, CDR2 FNYEAQ. Trimming removed 8 bases at V and 3 bases at J, with 12 bases between. The CDR3 is CASSGVRTDTQYF. CDR3 DNA sequence: TGTGCCAGCTCGGGGGTAAGGACAGATACGCAGTATTTT. Drawing the rest from reference TRBV7-6 and TRBJ2-3, the complete variable domain is GAGVSQSPRYKVTKRGQDVALRCDPISGHVSLYWYRQALGQGPEFLTYFNYEAQQDKSGLPNDRFSAERPEGSISTLTIQRTEQRDSAMYRCASSGVRTDTQYFGPGTRLTVL.

At least ten counts were recorded for this clonotype. This chain joins TRBV30 and TRBJ1-2, with D uncertain. The CDR3 spans 12 residues. The ends were cut back, 5 bases at V and 6 bases at J, with 13 bases in the middle. Germline V gene data show CDR1 as GTSNPN and CDR2 as SVGIG (reference sequence). The CDR3 nucleotides read TGTGCCTGGGGCGGACCGATGGATGGCTACACCTTC. This encodes CAWGGPMDGYTF.

This clonotype occurred a few times. The chain is built from TRBV7-3 and TRBJ2-3, with TRBD2 matching 11 bases. J was trimmed by 2 bases and V by 5 bases; bases with no gene match: 6. The CDR3 has 16 residues. The germline V gene encodes CDR1 SGHTA and CDR2 FQGTGA. The DNA for the CDR3 is TGTGCCAGCAGCGCCTTAGCGGGGGGGTCCACAGATACGCAGTATTTT. Residues: CASSALAGGSTDTQYF. The variable domain in full, with the rest retrieved from reference TRBV7-3 and TRBJ2-3, is GAGVSQTPSNKVTEKGKYVELRCDPISGHTALYWYRQSLGQGPEFLIYFQGTGAADDSGLPNDRFFAVRPEGSVSTLKIQRTERGDSAVYLCASSALAGGSTDTQYFGPGTRLTVL.

V usage is TRBV7-6 and J usage is TRBJ2-7; D call uncertain. The germline V gene encodes CDR1 SGHVS and CDR2 FNYEAQ. The V gene lost 5 bases and the J gene lost 2 bases, with 13 bases spanning the gap. CDR3 length equals 14 residues. The CDR3 loop is CASSPVRRPYEQYF. The CDR3 nucleotides are TGTGCCAGCAGCCCGGTGCGGCGTCCCTACGAGCAGTACTTC.

This clonotype was recorded once. Just one base apart from a much larger clone, this may be a read error. This chain links TRBV29-1 with TRBJ1-2; no clear D gene. CDR1 is SQVTM and CDR2 is ANQGSEA in the germline V gene. This CDR3 is built from 14 residues. The CDR3 sequence is CRVEDRDTFYGYTF. The CDR3 DNA reads TGCAGAGTTGAAGATCGCGACACCTTCTATGGCTACACCTTC.

This clonotype was picked up a small number of times. The chain employs TRBV7-2 and TRBJ2-1, with 14 bases identical to TRBD2. The junction had 6 bases not matched to a gene; V was cut back by 0 bases and J by 11 bases. Germline V gene sequence: CDR1 SGHTA, CDR2 FQGNSA. CDR3 length: 16 residues. CDR3 DNA sequence: TGTGCCAGCAGCTTAGCTCAGACTAGCGGGGGGGGAAAGCAGTTCTTC. Its protein product is CASSLAQTSGGGKQFF.

The chain combines TRBV7-2 with TRBJ1-5, with D hard to call. V lost 1 base, J lost 0 bases, and 16 bases lay in between. The CDR3 length is 18 residues. Germline assignment: CDR1 SGHTA and CDR2 FQGNSA. CDR3 protein: CASSLGPAAGYSNQPQHF. CDR3 DNA sequence: TGTGCCAGCAGCTTAGGTCCGGCAGCTGGGTATAGCAATCAGCCCCAGCATTTT.

This chain uses TRBV5-1 with TRBJ1-1; D possibly corresponds to TRBD1 (5 bases). The germline V gene has CDR1 SGHRS and CDR2 YFSETQ. Trimming took 5 bases from V and 2 from J, leaving 13 bases between them. The CDR3 runs to 14 residues. In DNA form, the CDR3 reads TGCGCCAGCAGGACTGGGACTCCTAACACTGAAGCTTTCTTT. This gives the protein CASRTGTPNTEAFF.

This clonotype was seen once. One end of the junction fails to match germline, which may point to a read error. The CDR3 protein is CVSSSSYSNQPQHF. DNA for the CDR3: TGTGTCAGCAGCTCATCCTATTCCAATCAGCCCCAGCATTTT. The J gene is TRBJ1-5, the V gene TRBV7-2, with unresolved D. From germline, CDR1 is SGHTA and CDR2 FQGNSA. CDR3 length: 14 amino acids. The variable domain in full, completed from reference TRBV7-2 and TRBJ1-5, reads GAGVSQSPSNKVTEKGKDVELRCDPISGHTALYWYRQSLGQGLEFLIYFQGNSAPDKSGLPSDRFSAERTGGSVSTLTIQRTQQEDSAVYLCVSSSSYSNQPQHFGDGTRLSIL.

This rearrangement joins TRBV20-1 to TRBJ1-2; no reliable D call. Trimming pared 1 base from V and 6 bases from J, leaving 12 bases between. The CDR3 consists of 13 residues. Germline V gene sequence: CDR1 DFQATT, CDR2 SNEGSKA (reference sequence). CDR3 sequence (DNA): TGCAGTGCTAGAGGTGCGAGGAGGAATGGCTACACCTTC. This sequence encodes CSARGARRNGYTF.

This clonotype was observed a handful of times. V is TRBV11-2 and J is TRBJ2-2, with 10 bases lining up with TRBD1. Germline V gene sequence: CDR1 SGHAT, CDR2 FQNNGV. The CDR3 has 16 residues. J lost 0 bases, V lost 7 bases, and 5 bases had no gene match. The CDR3 region is CASTKDRGANTGELFF. CDR3 nucleotides: TGTGCCAGCACCAAGGACAGGGGGGCGAACACCGGGGAGCTGTTTTTT.

In this sample, this clonotype turned up many times. The CDR3 DNA is TGCAGCGTTGGGGCCAATGGGGACATTCAGTACTTC. The encoded protein is CSVGANGDIQYF. The J gene is TRBJ2-4, the V gene TRBV29-1, with D hard to call. With 4 bases removed from V and 8 bases from J, the gap between germline ends came to 12 bases. CDR3 length: 12 residues. Looked up from germline, CDR1 is SQVTM and CDR2 is ANQGSEA.

Turning to this clonotype: Germline and junction disagree at one end, which may indicate a read error. CDR3 amino acids: CVSSLATGSSGNTIYF. The CDR3 region has the DNA TGTGTCAGCAGCTTAGCGACCGGGAGCTCTGGAAACACCATATATTTT. This chain joins TRBV7-9 and TRBJ1-3, with D uncertain. The CDR3 extends over 16 amino acids. Per the germline V gene, CDR1 is SEHNR and CDR2 is FQNEAQ (reference sequence).

This clonotype was counted ten times or more. This rearrangement joins TRBV11-2 to TRBJ2-3; D might be TRBD2 (6 bases). The germline CDR1 and CDR2 sequences are SGHAT and FQNNGV. Trimming cost V 0 bases and J 10 bases, with 23 bases left between them. The CDR3 length is 17 residues. CDR3 DNA: TGTGCCAGCAGCTTAGAATTTGCTAGCGCCCCCACATCGGCGCAGTATTTT. Amino acid sequence: CASSLEFASAPTSAQYF.

This clonotype has a handful of counts. The gene calls are TRBV19 and TRBJ1-5; D remains unclear. The CDR3 has 16 amino acids. Germline V gene sequence: CDR1 LNHDA, CDR2 SQIVND (reference sequence). V dropped 1 base and J dropped 2 bases, with 12 bases sitting between them. The CDR3 reads CASSIVAPPGNQPQHF. DNA for the CDR3: TGTGCCAGTAGTATAGTGGCCCCGCCTGGCAATCAGCCCCAGCATTTT.

This rearrangement joins TRBV7-9 to TRBJ2-7; 11 bases are shared with TRBD2. The germline V gene has CDR1 SEHNR and CDR2 FQNEAQ (reference sequence). The CDR3 extends over 15 amino acids. V was pared by 5 bases and J by 2 bases, with 5 bases of the junction left unmatched. The CDR3 loop reads CASSPTSGGTYEQYF. The DNA of the CDR3 is TGTGCCAGCAGCCCTACTAGCGGGGGAACCTACGAGCAGTACTTC.

The table lists this clonotype with a count of one. The V and J genes are TRBV11-2 and TRBJ2-2; no firm D call. The CDR3 is 14 residues long. Germline CDR1 SGHAT, CDR2 FQNNGV. The germline V and J ends were trimmed by 2 bases and 7 bases, with 11 bases remaining between them. The CDR3 loop reads CASSLLTNGGELFF. The CDR3 bases are TGTGCCAGCAGCTTACTGACCAACGGCGGGGAGCTGTTTTTT.

Note on this clonotype: A much larger clone is a single base away; this may be a read error. V and J are TRBV27 and TRBJ1-2; tentative D call: TRBD1 (5 bases). This CDR3 is built from 14 residues. V was cut by 4 bases and J by 4 bases, with 13 bases left in between. Per the germline V gene, CDR1 is MNHEY and CDR2 is SMNVEV (reference sequence). The CDR3, as DNA: TGTGCCAGCAGTTCCCGGCGGGGGACCTATGGCTACACCTTC. It yields the protein CASSSRRGTYGYTF.

In its sample, this clonotype ranks as medium-sized. V and J are TRBV9 and TRBJ1-1; TRBD1 aligns across 7 bases. The V and J ends lost 3 bases and 1 base, in that order; junction bases with no gene match: 3. This CDR3 spans 14 amino acids. In germline, CDR1 is SGDLS, CDR2 YYNGEE. The DNA for the CDR3 is TGTGCCAGCAGCGAGGGACAGAGGAACACTGAAGCTTTCTTT. Translation gives CASSEGQRNTEAFF.

The rearrangement uses TRBV27 and TRBJ1-4; D call uncertain. The CDR3 contains 14 residues. V was cut by 5 bases and J by 8 bases, with 15 bases left in between. CDR1 MNHEY and CDR2 SMNVEV come from the germline V gene (reference sequence). CDR3 sequence (DNA): TGTGCCAGCAGTCCCTGGGGATTTGGAGAAAAACTGTTTTTT. Residues: CASSPWGFGEKLFF.

This clonotype was recorded many times. The rearrangement links TRBV11-2 to TRBJ1-5; unclear D gene. Trimming removed 1 base at V and 5 bases at J, with 3 bases between. The CDR3 is made up of 12 amino acids. Germline values: CDR1 SGHAT, CDR2 FQNNGV. The CDR3: CASSLGDQPQHF. CDR3 nucleotides: TGTGCCAGCAGCTTAGGGGATCAGCCCCAGCATTTT.